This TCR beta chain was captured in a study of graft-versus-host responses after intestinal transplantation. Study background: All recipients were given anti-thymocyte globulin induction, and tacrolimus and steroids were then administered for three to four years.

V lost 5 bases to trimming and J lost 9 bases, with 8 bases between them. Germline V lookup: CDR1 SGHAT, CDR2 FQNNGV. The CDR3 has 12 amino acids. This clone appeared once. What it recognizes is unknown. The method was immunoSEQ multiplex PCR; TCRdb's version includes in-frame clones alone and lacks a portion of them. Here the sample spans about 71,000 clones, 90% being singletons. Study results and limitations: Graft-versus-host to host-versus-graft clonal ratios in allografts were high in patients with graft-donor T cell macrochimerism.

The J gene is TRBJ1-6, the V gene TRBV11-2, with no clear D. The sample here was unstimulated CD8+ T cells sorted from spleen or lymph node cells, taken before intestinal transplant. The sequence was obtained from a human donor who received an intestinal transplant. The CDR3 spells CASSNGVSPLHF. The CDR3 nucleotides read TGTGCCAGCAGCAACGGTGTTTCACCCCTCCACTTT. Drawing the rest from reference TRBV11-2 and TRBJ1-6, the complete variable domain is EAGVAQSPRYKIIEKRQSVAFWCNPISGHATLYWYQQILGQGPKLLIQFQNNGVVDDSQLPKDRFSAERLKGVDSTLKIQPAKLEDSAVYLCASSNGVSPLHFGNGTRLTVT.